The 18 T cell receptor beta chains in this list originate from one sample, sequenced in a study of blood T cell repertoires in COVID-19. Some clones are missing from TCRdb's copy, which holds only in-frame ones; the method was immunoSEQ multiplex PCR. The sample contains over 120,000 clones, about 76% of which appear only once. The specimen was peripheral blood. The receptors stem from a woman between 65 and 79 years old with COVID-19, enrolled during active disease.

This chain connects TRBV5-5 to TRBJ2-1; unclear D gene. The V end was cut by 1 base, the J end by 9 bases, with 11 bases between. The V gene's germline CDR1 is SGHKS and CDR2 YYEKEE (reference sequence). The CDR3 has 13 residues. The CDR3 is CASSLWLDSEQFF. CDR3 coding DNA: TGTGCCAGCAGCTTGTGGCTAGATAGTGAGCAGTTCTTC. The variable domain in full, completed from reference TRBV5-5 and TRBJ2-1, reads DAGVTQSPTHLIKTRGQQVTLRCSPISGHKSVSWYQQVLGQGPQFIFQYYEKEERGRGNFPDRFSARQFPNYSSELNVNALLLGDSALYLCASSLWLDSEQFFGPGTRLTVL.

This clone appeared a single time. V and J are TRBV12-2 and TRBJ2-7; TRBD1, the table's D call, lacks a check against the DNA. TRBV12-2 constitutes a pseudogene. This CDR3 has 18 residues. The CDR3 loop is CASRSRKGQRTYKFEQYF. Written as DNA, the CDR3 is TGTGCAAGTCGCTCCCGAAAAGGACAGCGGACCTACAAGTTCGAGCAGTACTTC.

The chain carries TRBV4-1 and TRBJ1-2; 11 bases line up with TRBD1. The CDR3 is made up of 15 amino acids. V was pared by 3 bases and J by 8 bases, with 8 bases of the junction left unmatched. Germline V CDR1 and CDR2: MGHRA, YSYEKL. CDR3 in amino acids: CASSHPGQGDRGYTF. The CDR3 bases are TGCGCCAGCAGCCACCCGGGACAGGGGGACCGCGGCTACACCTTC.

The rearrangement links TRBV3-1 (or the pseudogene TRBV3-2) to TRBJ1-1, with D uncertain. The CDR3 has 14 amino acids. The V end lost 0 bases, the J end lost 11 bases, and 16 bases lay between the germline ends. Looked up from germline, CDR1 is LGHDT and CDR2 is YNNKEL (reference sequence). The CDR3 sequence: CASSQDFFLGDAFF. CDR3 in DNA: TGTGCCAGCAGCCAAGACTTCTTTTTGGGCGACGCTTTCTTT.

The genes are TRBV7-8 and TRBJ1-5; 8 bases align to TRBD1. This CDR3 has 16 amino acids. The J segment lost 2 bases and the V segment lost 2 bases, leaving 5 bases of the junction unmatched. The germline gives CDR1 SGHVS, CDR2 FQNEAQ. The CDR3 region is CASSLQDRGRNQPQHF. The CDR3 coding sequence is TGTGCCAGCAGCTTACAAGACAGGGGACGCAATCAGCCCCAGCATTTT.

Here the CDR3 reads CASSFQTGNYGYTF. The CDR3 nucleotides read TGTGCCAGCAGCTTTCAGACAGGAAACTATGGCTACACCTTC. The rearrangement uses TRBV7-2 and TRBJ1-2, with D perhaps matching TRBD1 (6 bases). This CDR3 has 14 amino acids. Germline V lookup: CDR1 SGHTA, CDR2 FQGNSA. With 3 bases removed from V and 2 bases from J, the gap between germline ends came to 10 bases.

This chain connects TRBV19 to TRBJ2-3, with D possibly TRBD1 on 5 matching bases. CDR3 length equals 14 residues. Germline values: CDR1 LNHDA, CDR2 SQIVND (reference sequence). Trimming took 6 bases from V and 0 from J, leaving 10 bases between them. Here the CDR3 DNA reads TGTGCCAGTAGCTGGACACCTAGCACAGATACGCAGTATTTT. This encodes CASSWTPSTDTQYF.

This clone was detected a few times. The V gene is TRBV5-1, the J gene TRBJ1-1; D perhaps matches TRBD1 (6 bases). V was pared by 2 bases and J by 9 bases, with 14 bases between. CDR1 is SGHRS, CDR2 YFSETQ, per germline. The CDR3 runs 13 residues. This CDR3 is CASSFRAGDQAFF. The CDR3 region has the DNA TGCGCCAGCAGCTTTAGGGCAGGGGACCAAGCTTTCTTT.

V gene TRBV9 combines with J gene TRBJ1-2; possibly TRBD1 for D (5 bases). Per the germline V gene, CDR1 is SGDLS and CDR2 is YYNGEE. The CDR3 sequence is 13 residues long. Between the trimmed V and J ends, which lost 2 bases and 3 bases, there was a span of 8 bases. The CDR3 loop is CASSVRVDYGYTF. CDR3 in DNA: TGTGCCAGCAGCGTCAGGGTCGACTATGGCTACACCTTC.

This clone was seen a single time. This chain uses TRBV2 with TRBJ1-3; no reliable D call. The CDR3 totals 13 residues. Trimming pared 6 bases from V and 2 bases from J, leaving 8 bases between. Germline V gives CDR1 SNHLY, CDR2 FYNNEI. CDR3 nucleotides: TGTGCCAGCAGAGACGGGGCTGGAAACACCATATATTTT. Its protein is CASRDGAGNTIYF.

The V and J genes are TRBV5-4 and TRBJ2-3; 7 nucleotides agree with TRBD2. V shed 4 bases, J shed 1 base, and the junction held 9 bases outside the gene matches. The CDR3 runs 16 residues. From germline, CDR1 is SGHNT and CDR2 YYREEE (reference sequence). In DNA, the CDR3 is TGTGCCAGCAGCCTGGGTGCGGGGGAGCGCACAGATACGCAGTATTTT. As protein: CASSLGAGERTDTQYF.

V is TRBV7-9 and J is TRBJ1-5; D unresolved. With 3 bases removed from V and 4 bases from J, the gap between germline ends came to 13 bases. This CDR3 contains 15 residues. The germline CDR1 and CDR2 sequences are SEHNR and FQNEAQ (reference sequence). Written as DNA, the CDR3 is TGTGCCAGCAGCTTCGGAAGTAGCTCTAATCAGCCCCAGCATTTT. Its protein is CASSFGSSSNQPQHF.

The chain recombines TRBV19 with TRBJ2-1; the D gene is possibly TRBD1 (5 bases). From germline, CDR1 is LNHDA and CDR2 SQIVND (reference sequence). The CDR3 loop spans 14 amino acids. V lost 0 bases to trimming and J lost 11 bases, with 14 bases between them. The CDR3 DNA is TGTGCCAGTAGTATAGAGGGCGGACACCTGAAGCAGTTCTTC. It translates to CASSIEGGHLKQFF.

The table lists this clone with a few counts. The V and J genes are TRBV6-6 and TRBJ1-5; 8 bases are shared with TRBD1. V lost 5 bases, J lost 2 bases, and 11 bases stayed unmatched. The CDR3 loop spans 17 amino acids. Germline loops: CDR1 MNHNY, CDR2 SVGAGI (reference sequence). CDR3: CASSPGTGFGGNQPQHF. The CDR3 DNA is TGTGCCAGCAGTCCCGGGACAGGATTCGGTGGCAATCAGCCCCAGCATTTT.

V and J are TRBV19 and TRBJ2-5, with D maybe TRBD1 (7 bases). The CDR3 is 14 amino acids. Germline lookup yields CDR1 LNHDA and CDR2 SQIVND (reference sequence). The germline V and J ends were trimmed by 1 base and 8 bases, with 14 bases remaining between them. DNA for the CDR3: TGTGCCAGTAGTATAGTCCCAGGGGGAGGCACCCAGTACTTC. Translation: CASSIVPGGGTQYF. The full variable domain, its missing parts supplied by reference TRBV19 and TRBJ2-5, is DGGITQSPKYLFRKEGQNVTLSCEQNLNHDAMYWYRQDPGQGLRLIYYSQIVNDFQKGDIAEGYSVSREKKESFPLTVTSAQKNPTAFYLCASSIVPGGGTQYFGPGTRLLVL.

The gene calls are TRBV27 and TRBJ1-2, with 7 bases that match TRBD1. Germline CDR1 is MNHEY and CDR2 is SMNVEV (reference sequence). V dropped 7 bases and J dropped 4; count of bases not matched to a gene: 12. CDR3 length equals 15 residues. The CDR3 here is CASTPGTGASYGYTF. CDR3 nucleotide sequence: TGTGCCAGCACCCCTGGAACAGGGGCCTCCTATGGCTACACCTTC.

This clone was seen a handful of times. The rearrangement joins TRBV5-4 to TRBJ1-2; 10 bases agree with TRBD1. Germline V gene data show CDR1 as SGHNT and CDR2 as YYREEE (reference sequence). With V trimmed by 3 bases and J by 6 bases, 5 bases remained unmatched. This CDR3 is built from 14 residues. CDR3 sequence: CASSSGQGGNGYTF. The CDR3 nucleotides are TGTGCCAGCAGCTCCGGACAGGGGGGAAATGGCTACACCTTC.

V gene TRBV6-1 combines with J gene TRBJ1-2, with D perhaps TRBD1 (5 bases). Germline loops: CDR1 MNHNS, CDR2 SASEGT. The CDR3 covers 15 residues. V lost 2 bases to trimming and J lost 5 bases, with 15 bases between them. The chain's CDR3 is CASSESRNRPYGYTF. CDR3 DNA: TGTGCCAGCAGTGAAAGCAGGAACAGGCCGTATGGCTACACCTTC.